These 3 T cell receptor beta chains originate from one sample sequenced in a study of cytomegalovirus exposure and HLA in healthy donors. This table comes from immunoSEQ multiplex PCR, and its TCRdb copy is limited to in-frame clones, with some not included. The data contain around 120,000 clones, around 88% of them singletons. Input material: PBMCs. The receptors shown here come from a man between 18 and 35 years old in good health and CMV-seronegative.

This clone was found a few times. The chain has TRBV9 and TRBJ1-2, with D unclear. CDR3 length: 14 residues. Trimming pared 0 bases from V and 4 bases from J, leaving 10 bases between. The V gene's germline CDR1 is SGDLS and CDR2 YYNGEE. The CDR3 DNA reads as TGTGCCAGCAGCGTAGGGCTGGAGGCCTATGGCTACACCTTC. Its translation: CASSVGLEAYGYTF.

The chain couples TRBV27 to TRBJ2-1; 11 positions agree with TRBD2. This CDR3 has 16 residues. V trimming: 3 bases; J trimming: 2 bases; junction bases outside the gene matches: 3. CDR1 is MNHEY and CDR2 is SMNVEV in the germline V gene (reference sequence). The CDR3 is CASSLRTSGPYNEQFF. The CDR3 bases are TGTGCCAGCAGTTTGCGGACTAGCGGGCCCTACAATGAGCAGTTCTTC.

The genes are TRBV4-1 and TRBJ2-7; possible D gene TRBD1, 6 bases. Germline V gene lookup returns CDR1 MGHRA and CDR2 YSYEKL. This CDR3 spans 13 amino acids. With 3 bases removed from V and 4 bases from J, the gap between germline ends came to 10 bases. The CDR3 spells CASSQKTGYEQYF. The DNA for the CDR3 is TGCGCCAGCAGCCAGAAGACAGGATACGAGCAGTACTTC.